This TCR beta chain was retrieved from a study of T cells in Graves' hyperthyroidism and ophthalmopathy. General observations from the study: Ophthalmopathy was model-predicted a median 6.5 months pre-onset. The blood repertoire included most of the expanded thyroid clonotypes above 0.001. Stable hyperthyroidism was told apart from ophthalmopathy by a model built on 13 V-J features.

Amplified TCR beta CDR3 regions derived from RNA transcripts. The HTBI primer set was used in a first-round RT-PCR of the TCR CDR3. Each CDR3 protein is one row after TCRdb ran MiXCR on the multiplex PCR reads. The table records more than 500,000 distinct CDR3 sequences, 15% to 20% of them present only once. This clonotype has a handful of counts. The antigen is not known. Researchers barred patients who had uncontrolled infection, other autoimmune disease, pregnancy or lactation. V gave up 5 bases and J gave up 9 bases; unmatched junction bases: 6. This CDR3 spans 15 amino acids. CDR1 and CDR2 (germline): MDHEN, SYDVKM.

The clonotype originates from a woman aged 25 to 45 with Graves' ophthalmopathy. V is TRBV28 and J is TRBJ2-6; 11 bases line up with TRBD1. The sequencing input was blood. The CDR3 loop reads CASSLRTGGLNVLTF. The CDR3 DNA reads as TGTGCCAGCAGTCTAAGGACAGGGGGCCTCAACGTCCTGACTTTC.